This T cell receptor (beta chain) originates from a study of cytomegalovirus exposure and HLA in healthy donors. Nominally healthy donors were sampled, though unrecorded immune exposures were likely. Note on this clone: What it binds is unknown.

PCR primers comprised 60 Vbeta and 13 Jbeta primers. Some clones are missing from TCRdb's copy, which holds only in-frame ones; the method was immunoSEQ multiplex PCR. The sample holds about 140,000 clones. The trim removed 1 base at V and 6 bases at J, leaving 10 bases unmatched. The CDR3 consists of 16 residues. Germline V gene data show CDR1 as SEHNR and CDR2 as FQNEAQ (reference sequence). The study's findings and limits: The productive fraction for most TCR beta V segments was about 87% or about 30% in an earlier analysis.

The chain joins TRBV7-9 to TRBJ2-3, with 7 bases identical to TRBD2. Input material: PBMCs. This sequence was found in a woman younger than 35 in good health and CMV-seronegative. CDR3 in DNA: TGTGCCAGCAGCTTAGAAGGGACTACCCGTTCGGATACGCAGTATTTT. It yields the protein CASSLEGTTRSDTQYF.